Below, one T cell receptor beta chain is given with its context. Its antigen is unknown. These data originate in a study of molecular identifiers for immune sequencing clone quantification. General study results and limits: Spike-in Jurkat TCR RNA from a single cell reportedly registered among one million naive cells. In CMV-specific effectors, clones above 20 copies held over 97% of molecules; naive, under 1%.

TCRdb analysed the PCR reads with MiXCR anew, one entry per CDR3 protein. Found here are more than 250,000 distinct CDR3 sequences, about 22% of them singletons; the top ten hold under 0.95%. This CDR3 is built from 16 residues. V dropped 10 bases and J dropped 2; count of bases not matched to a gene: 15. When naive CD8 T cells were sorted, they were gated as CD8+CD4-CCR7+CD45RA+. The origin of this receptor is a human donor in good health. Some libraries in this study had Jurkat cell RNA spiked in. V is TRBV5-3 and J is TRBJ2-3; TRBD2 aligns across 8 bases. TRBV5-3 is sorted into the ORF group, with uncertain function. Specimen: naive CD8+ T cells from blood, with Jurkat cell RNA spiked in. Specified subset: FACS-sorted CD8+CD4-CCR7+CD45RA+ naive T cells. As DNA, the CDR3 is TGTGCCGGCAGCTTGGATCTTAGCGGGGCCACAGATACGCAGTATTTT. Protein product: CAGSLDLSGATDTQYF.